This paragraph reports one TCR beta chain. The antigen is not known. The sample comes from a study of T cell repertoires in cytomegalovirus infection. Study details: CMV infection and matching HLA type were both indicated by public TCR beta signatures.

V shed 5 bases, J shed 4 bases, and the junction held 14 bases outside the gene matches. Looked up from germline, CDR1 is SEHNR and CDR2 is FQNEAQ (reference sequence). CDR3 size: 17 residues. MiXCR was run by TCRdb on the reads, yielding one entry per CDR3 protein. The sample yields around 710,000 distinct CDR3 sequences, just under 30% seen once. Overall study findings and caveats: It was HLA-C-restricted CMV-specific TCR beta clonotypes that dominated the response ex vivo. Adding up the frequency of public TCR beta families identified people who carried CMV plus the relevant HLA.

V gene TRBV7-9 combines with J gene TRBJ2-1; 7 nucleotides align to TRBD2. The receptor was derived from a human donor in good health (CMV status not recorded). Some clones in this sample may be carry-over from other donors' samples. Sequences were derived from cultured CD8+ T cells from PBMCs, sampled from culture after CMV antigen stimulation. The CDR3 region has the DNA TGTGCCAGCAGCCCAAGGGGAGGGGCGGGGGAGTACAATGAGCAGTTCTTC. Its translation: CASSPRGGAGEYNEQFF.